Below, 31 T cell receptor beta chains from the same sample are listed, as sequenced in a study of shared clonotypes between healthy human individuals. Some clones are missing from TCRdb's copy, which holds only in-frame ones; the method was immunoSEQ multiplex PCR. Of 2 million or so clones detected, 95% appear once; the ten largest clones hold 0.1% to 0.15%. The sequenced sample was naive CD4+ T cells sorted from blood. Subset described: CD45RA+ positively selected. These receptors all come from a man aged 18-30 years in good health.

Regarding this clone: Other DNA sequences in the same sample also yield this CDR3. The CDR3 DNA sequence: TGTGCCAGCAGTTACTCGGGCAATTCACCCCTCCACTTT. Amino acid sequence: CASSYSGNSPLHF. The chain carries TRBV6-5 and TRBJ1-6; D remains ambiguous. The CDR3 has 13 residues. The V end lost 0 bases, the J end lost 7 bases, and 4 bases lay between the germline ends. CDR1 and CDR2 from the germline V gene are MNHEY and SVGAGI.

The rearrangement links TRBV6-5 to TRBJ1-5; no definite D call. Germline V gene sequence: CDR1 MNHEY, CDR2 SVGAGI. V lost 5 bases and J lost 5, with 10 bases in between. The CDR3 has 13 residues. Here the CDR3 DNA reads TGTGCCAGCAGTGACGGCCGTGATCAGCCCCAGCATTTT. This encodes CASSDGRDQPQHF.

The chain has TRBV11-2 and TRBJ2-1; TRBD2 might be the D (5 bases). CDR1 is SGHAT, CDR2 FQNNGV, per germline. The CDR3 contains 15 residues. Trimming removed 5 bases from V and 5 bases from J, with 16 bases in between. Written as DNA, the CDR3 is TGTGCCAGCAGCCCCCTCGGATGGGGAGACAATGAGCAGTTCTTC. Translation gives CASSPLGWGDNEQFF.

This CDR3 is CASSNQGTPYGYTF. CDR3 in DNA: TGTGCCAGTAGTAATCAGGGGACGCCCTATGGCTACACCTTC. V and J are TRBV19 and TRBJ1-2; possibly TRBD1 for D (6 bases). V was trimmed by 4 bases and J by 4 bases, leaving 13 bases between them. This CDR3 is built from 14 residues. Germline V gene sequence: CDR1 LNHDA, CDR2 SQIVND (reference sequence). Variable domain in full (rest from reference TRBV19 and TRBJ1-2): DGGITQSPKYLFRKEGQNVTLSCEQNLNHDAMYWYRQDPGQGLRLIYYSQIVNDFQKGDIAEGYSVSREKKESFPLTVTSAQKNPTAFYLCASSNQGTPYGYTFGSGTRLTVV.

The chain joins TRBV2 to TRBJ2-7; D possibly corresponds to TRBD2 (6 bases). V was clipped by 7 bases and J by 9 bases, with 13 bases between them. The germline V gene encodes CDR1 SNHLY and CDR2 FYNNEI. CDR3 length: 11 amino acids. The DNA for the CDR3 is TGTGCCAGCATCGGAGGGTTAGGGCAGTACTTC. It encodes CASIGGLGQYF.

The chain couples TRBV27 to TRBJ2-4; D not certain. This CDR3 spans 14 amino acids. V was pared by 4 bases and J by 0 bases, with 7 bases between. Germline V CDR1 and CDR2: MNHEY, SMNVEV (reference sequence). Here the CDR3 DNA reads TGTGCCAGCAGTTCCCCCCTAGCCAAAAACATTCAGTACTTC. Amino acid sequence: CASSSPLAKNIQYF.

The chain is built from TRBV6-6 and TRBJ1-5; TRBD1 agrees at 8 bases. The J segment lost 11 bases and the V segment lost 8 bases, leaving 17 bases of the junction unmatched. The CDR3 extends over 15 amino acids. In germline, CDR1 is MNHNY, CDR2 SVGAGI (reference sequence). CDR3 amino acids: CASGGLTGVSSAQHF. The DNA for the CDR3 is TGTGCCAGCGGGGGCTTGACAGGGGTGTCCTCAGCCCAGCATTTT.

The chain combines TRBV10-3 with TRBJ2-7; TRBD1 aligns across 9 bases. J gave up 2 bases and V 4 bases, and 6 bases lay outside the gene matches. The CDR3 length is 15 residues. Germline CDR1 is ENHRY and CDR2 is SYGVKD. CDR3 sequence reads: CAISAATGGPYEQYF. The CDR3 nucleotides are TGTGCCATCAGTGCCGCGACAGGGGGACCCTACGAGCAGTACTTC.

This chain links TRBV6-1 with TRBJ2-5; D is perhaps TRBD2 (5 bases). The CDR3 is made up of 12 amino acids. Germline assignment: CDR1 MNHNS and CDR2 SASEGT. Between the trimmed V and J ends, which lost 7 bases and 3 bases, there was a span of 9 bases. The CDR3 DNA reads as TGTGCCAGCAAGCCGGGGAAAGAGACCCAGTACTTC. Protein sequence: CASKPGKETQYF.

The rearrangement joins TRBV11-3 to TRBJ2-1; no clear D. Germline V gives CDR1 SGHNT, CDR2 YENEEA. The CDR3 totals 15 residues. V was shortened by 1 base and J by 5 bases, with 12 bases between the two germline ends. The CDR3 nucleotides read TGTGCCAGCAGCTTAGGAAGGGTTGACAACAATGAGCAGTTCTTC. Protein: CASSLGRVDNNEQFF.

V is TRBV5-6 and J is TRBJ1-1; the D is unclear. Trimming left V 0 bases short and J 0 bases short, with 9 bases between. CDR1 and CDR2 (germline): SGHDT, YYEEEE. The CDR3 runs to 15 residues. The CDR3 protein is CASSLVTSMNTEAFF. The CDR3 nucleotides read TGTGCCAGCAGCTTGGTGACAAGCATGAACACTGAAGCTTTCTTT.

The chain carries TRBV5-4 and TRBJ2-2, with D uncertain. Trimming shortened V by 9 bases and J by 5 bases, and 23 bases separated the two germline ends. The CDR3 sequence is 16 residues long. Germline CDR1 SGHNT, CDR2 YYREEE (reference sequence). CDR3 nucleotide sequence: TGTGCCACCCTTCCTCAAGGCGGAAGGAAAACCGGGGAGCTGTTTTTT. This gives the protein CATLPQGGRKTGELFF.

This sequence joins TRBV30 and TRBJ1-2; 7 nucleotides match TRBD1. CDR3 size: 12 residues. Germline V gene sequence: CDR1 GTSNPN, CDR2 SVGIG (reference sequence). V lost 1 base to trimming and J lost 7 bases; unmatched junction nucleotides: 3. CDR3 nucleotides: TGTGCCTGGAGTGGACAGGGTTCTGGCTACACCTTC. This translates into CAWSGQGSGYTF.

The chain carries TRBV2 and TRBJ2-7; 11 bases agree with TRBD1. J gave up 4 bases and V 5 bases, and 7 bases lay outside the gene matches. This CDR3 is built from 15 residues. Germline V gene lookup returns CDR1 SNHLY and CDR2 FYNNEI. In DNA, the CDR3 is TGTGCCAGCAGTCCGGACAGGGGGCGCTTATACGAGCAGTACTTC. This translates into CASSPDRGRLYEQYF.

This clone is a singleton in its sample. The genes are TRBV18 and TRBJ2-7; TRBD2 agrees at 9 bases. Per the germline V gene, CDR1 is KGHSH and CDR2 is LQKENI. CDR3 length: 16 residues. V shed 2 bases, J shed 7 bases, and the junction held 12 bases outside the gene matches. The chain's CDR3 is CASSPGPSGRMGEQYF. CDR3 DNA: TGTGCCAGCTCACCAGGGCCCAGCGGGAGGATGGGGGAGCAGTACTTC.

This rearrangement joins TRBV2 to TRBJ2-5; 11 nucleotides match TRBD2. Germline loops: CDR1 SNHLY, CDR2 FYNNEI. Trimming at V came to 6 bases and at J to 4 bases, leaving 7 bases not matched to a gene. The CDR3 totals 15 residues. CDR3 in DNA: TGTGCCAGCAGGAAAGGGACTAGCGGTCGAGAGACCCAGTACTTC. It specifies CASRKGTSGRETQYF.

The V and J genes are TRBV5-4 and TRBJ2-5; D is unclear. V lost 4 bases and J lost 2, with 9 bases in between. Germline assignment: CDR1 SGHNT and CDR2 YYREEE (reference sequence). CDR3 length equals 13 residues. The CDR3 DNA sequence: TGTGCCAGCAGCATGGTGGGGCAAGAGACCCAGTACTTC. It translates to CASSMVGQETQYF.

The rearrangement links TRBV11-2 to TRBJ1-5; 7 bases match TRBD1. Trimming took 5 bases from V and 4 from J; bases not matched to a gene: 5. CDR1 is SGHAT, CDR2 FQNNGV, per germline. The length of the CDR3 is 14 residues. The CDR3 protein is CASSADRVNQPQHF. CDR3 nucleotides: TGTGCCAGCAGCGCCGACAGGGTAAATCAGCCCCAGCATTTT.

A word on this clone: The sample contains more than one DNA sequence encoding this CDR3. This chain joins TRBV5-1 and TRBJ2-7; 8 nucleotides line up with TRBD1. Trimming cost V 0 bases and J 7 bases; bases outside gene matches: 6. CDR1 and CDR2 from the germline V gene are SGHRS and YFSETQ. The CDR3 extends over 14 amino acids. CDR3 residues: CASSLVQGAGEQYF. The CDR3 nucleotides read TGCGCCAGCAGCTTGGTTCAGGGGGCAGGGGAGCAGTACTTC.

J is TRBJ2-1 and V is TRBV10-3; D might be TRBD2 (5 bases). The CDR3 sequence is 13 residues long. V was trimmed by 11 bases and J by 9 bases, leaving 20 bases between them. Per the germline V gene, CDR1 is ENHRY and CDR2 is SYGVKD. The CDR3: CAFTSGFSGEQFF. The CDR3 nucleotides are TGTGCCTTCACTAGTGGATTCTCTGGTGAGCAGTTCTTC.

This chain connects TRBV30 to TRBJ1-6; 7 bases are shared with TRBD1. Germline V gives CDR1 GTSNPN, CDR2 SVGIG (reference sequence). This CDR3 has 17 amino acids. Trimming removed 2 bases from V and 7 bases from J; junction bases left unmatched: 14. This chain's CDR3 is CAWSLYRDSILNSPLHF. CDR3 bases: TGTGCCTGGAGTCTATACCGGGACAGCATACTCAATTCACCCCTCCACTTT.

The chain has TRBV27 and TRBJ1-6; D is ambiguous. The CDR3 totals 14 residues. Germline V gene sequence: CDR1 MNHEY, CDR2 SMNVEV (reference sequence). Trimming took 2 bases from V and 8 from J, leaving 10 bases between them. The CDR3 sequence is CASSLRGSYSPLHF. Here the CDR3 DNA reads TGTGCCAGCAGTTTACGGGGATCGTATTCACCCCTCCACTTT.

This chain joins TRBV9 and TRBJ1-3, with D uncertain. The CDR3 has 16 amino acids. Germline CDR1 reads SGDLS; CDR2 reads YYNGEE. Between the trimmed V and J ends, which lost 0 bases and 0 bases, there was a span of 10 bases. The CDR3 DNA reads as TGTGCCAGCAGCGTAGTAGGAGAGTTCTCTGGAAACACCATATATTTT. It translates to CASSVVGEFSGNTIYF.

The rearrangement links TRBV7-9 to TRBJ2-3; D uncertain. V was shortened by 5 bases and J by 1 base, with 13 bases between the two germline ends. The CDR3 spans 15 residues. The germline gives CDR1 SEHNR, CDR2 FQNEAQ (reference sequence). Here the CDR3 DNA reads TGTGCCAGCAGCCTCGACGGGTTGGGCACAGATACGCAGTATTTT. Its protein product is CASSLDGLGTDTQYF.

This chain links TRBV6-5 with TRBJ2-1; D tentatively reads TRBD1 or TRBD2 (6 bases each). Per germline, CDR1 MNHEY and CDR2 SVGAGI. V was cut by 0 bases and J by 4 bases, with 13 bases left in between. The CDR3 has 16 amino acids. The CDR3 sequence is CASSYSPGARYNEQFF. CDR3 bases: TGTGCCAGCAGTTACTCGCCGGGGGCCCGGTACAATGAGCAGTTCTTC.

The genes are TRBV18 and TRBJ2-2; 7 nucleotides match TRBD2. The V gene's germline CDR1 is KGHSH and CDR2 LQKENI. This CDR3 is 17 amino acids long. Trimming took 2 bases from V and 3 from J; bases not matched to a gene: 9. Written as DNA, the CDR3 is TGTGCCAGCTCACCATCGGACGGGGGGACCTACACCGGGGAGCTGTTTTTT. This sequence encodes CASSPSDGGTYTGELFF. Full variable domain (remainder filled in from reference TRBV18 and TRBJ2-2): NAGVMQNPRHLVRRRGQEARLRCSPMKGHSHVYWYRQLPEEGLKFMVYLQKENIIDESGMPKERFSAEFPKEGPSILRIQQVVRGDSAAYFCASSPSDGGTYTGELFFGEGSRLTVL.

The chain joins TRBV27 to TRBJ1-2, with D uncertain. Germline V gene lookup returns CDR1 MNHEY and CDR2 SMNVEV (reference sequence). The CDR3 covers 13 residues. Trimming pared 5 bases from V and 5 bases from J, leaving 12 bases between. DNA for the CDR3: TGTGCCAGCAGTCCAAGGATGTCATATGGCTACACCTTC. Translation gives CASSPRMSYGYTF.

This chain joins TRBV28 and TRBJ2-7, with 7 positions matching TRBD2. The CDR3 totals 15 residues. J lost 5 bases, V lost 6 bases, and 13 bases had no gene match. CDR1 and CDR2 from the germline V gene are MDHEN and SYDVKM. The CDR3 bases are TGTGCCAGCAGGCCGACTAGCTTACCTCCGAACGAGCAGTACTTC. Translated: CASRPTSLPPNEQYF.

Note on this clone: The same CDR3 also results from other DNA sequences found in this sample. The chain is built from TRBV7-9 and TRBJ2-7; maybe TRBD1 (5 bases). Trimming cost V 0 bases and J 4 bases, with 7 bases left between them. The CDR3 contains 13 residues. Germline V gene sequence: CDR1 SEHNR, CDR2 FQNEAQ (reference sequence). In DNA, the CDR3 is TGTGCCAGCAGCTTAGCCCAGGGTTACGAGCAGTACTTC. Translation gives CASSLAQGYEQYF.

This chain uses TRBV6-5 with TRBJ2-3; 7 bases map to TRBD2. Trimming took 6 bases from V and 0 from J; bases not matched to a gene: 3. This CDR3 contains 14 residues. Looked up from germline, CDR1 is MNHEY and CDR2 is SVGAGI. The CDR3 protein is CASRRAGSTDTQYF. The DNA for the CDR3 is TGTGCCAGCAGGCGAGCGGGGAGCACAGATACGCAGTATTTT.

Here the CDR3 reads CASSLTGLGGRNTIYF. CDR3 nucleotide sequence: TGTGCCAGCAGCTTAACGGGCCTTGGGGGTCGTAACACCATATATTTT. V is TRBV7-3 and J is TRBJ1-3; D possibly corresponds to TRBD1 (5 bases). The CDR3 covers 16 residues. In germline, CDR1 is SGHTA, CDR2 FQGTGA. Trimming stripped 0 bases from V and 7 bases from J, with 16 bases between.